The 9 T cell receptor beta chains below were found in one sample sequenced in a study of T cells in localized non-small cell lung cancer. Assay used: immunoSEQ multiplex PCR; TCRdb lists only in-frame clones, some missing. This table holds about 36,000 clones, approximately 88% found once. The material was peripheral blood, obtained before any cancer treatment. These receptors all come from a woman aged 40 to 75 with stage I lung adenocarcinoma.

For this clone: Different DNA sequences within this sample yield the same CDR3. The chain is built from TRBV7-9 and TRBJ2-1, with 9 positions matching TRBD2. The junction had 1 base not matched to a gene; V was cut back by 0 bases and J by 1 base. Per the germline V gene, CDR1 is SEHNR and CDR2 is FQNEAQ (reference sequence). The CDR3 length is 16 residues. The CDR3: CASSLALAGSYNEQFF. CDR3 nucleotides: TGTGCCAGCAGCTTAGCCCTAGCGGGGTCCTACAATGAGCAGTTCTTC.

The rearrangement links TRBV7-9 to TRBJ1-2; 7 positions match TRBD1. The germline V gene encodes CDR1 SEHNR and CDR2 FQNEAQ (reference sequence). This CDR3 is built from 13 residues. The V gene end was trimmed by 5 bases and the J gene end by 7 bases; junction bases not matched to a gene: 7. CDR3 sequence (DNA): TGTGCCAGCAGCCAGGACAGGCGGGTTGGCTACACCTTC. Encoded protein: CASSQDRRVGYTF. The full variable domain, completed using reference TRBV7-9 and TRBJ1-2, is DTGVSQNPRHKITKRGQNVTFRCDPISEHNRLYWYRQTLGQGPEFLTYFQNEAQLEKSRLLSDRFSAERPKGSFSTLEIQRTEQGDSAMYLCASSQDRRVGYTFGSGTRLTVV.

The chain combines TRBV19 with TRBJ1-2; tentatively, D is TRBD1 (6 bases). The germline V gene encodes CDR1 LNHDA and CDR2 SQIVND (reference sequence). The V gene lost 6 bases and the J gene lost 7 bases, with 18 bases spanning the gap. This CDR3 has 14 amino acids. The DNA for the CDR3 is TGTGCCAGTAGCACAGGGAACCCCGCTAGTGGCTACACCTTC. Amino acids: CASSTGNPASGYTF.

V usage is TRBV6-4 and J usage is TRBJ2-7, with D perhaps TRBD1 (5 bases). Trimming stripped 5 bases from V and 6 bases from J, with 11 bases between. CDR3 length: 12 amino acids. The germline CDR1 and CDR2 sequences are MRHNA and SNTAGT. CDR3 sequence (DNA): TGTGCCAGCAGTTTCGACAGAGGCGAGCAGTACTTC. Amino acid sequence: CASSFDRGEQYF.

The rearrangement uses TRBV6-1 and TRBJ2-1; the match to TRBD2 covers 12 bases. Per germline, CDR1 MNHNS and CDR2 SASEGT. The CDR3 totals 15 residues. Losses at the gene ends were 4 bases for V and 5 bases for J; bases not matched to a gene: 3. The CDR3 DNA sequence: TGTGCCAGCAGTGCTCTAGCGGGGGGGCACAATGAGCAGTTCTTC. Residues: CASSALAGGHNEQFF.

This rearrangement joins TRBV9 to TRBJ2-4; TRBD2 matches at 10 bases. With 2 bases clipped from V and 6 bases from J, the junction kept 8 bases outside the gene matches. Germline CDR1 is SGDLS and CDR2 is YYNGEE. The CDR3 runs 16 residues. This CDR3 is CASSVAAGGPVNIQYF. The CDR3 bases are TGTGCCAGCAGCGTCGCAGCGGGGGGGCCGGTAAACATTCAGTACTTC.

The chain uses TRBV27 and TRBJ1-3; no firm D call. Germline CDR1 MNHEY, CDR2 SMNVEV (reference sequence). The CDR3 spans 14 residues. Trimming took off 6 bases at V and 4 bases at J, with 13 bases between the two ends. The CDR3 loop is CASRPGYSGNTIYF. The CDR3 DNA follows: TGTGCCAGCAGACCGGGATATTCCGGAAACACCATATATTTT.

CDR3 sequence: CASGLGTAATGELFF. DNA of the CDR3: TGTGCTAGTGGTTTGGGGACAGCAGCCACCGGGGAGCTGTTTTTT. V is TRBV12-5 and J is TRBJ2-2; D is perhaps TRBD1 (6 bases). V was shortened by 1 base and J by 4 bases, with 10 bases between the two germline ends. The CDR3 loop spans 15 amino acids. Per germline, CDR1 LGHNT and CDR2 FRNRAP.

This chain links TRBV7-9 with TRBJ1-2; TRBD1 agrees at 8 bases. With 1 base clipped from V and 4 bases from J, the junction kept 5 bases outside the gene matches. This CDR3 is 15 amino acids long. The germline V gene has CDR1 SEHNR and CDR2 FQNEAQ (reference sequence). The DNA of the CDR3 is TGTGCCAGCAGCTTAGGGGCAGGGGGCGGCTATGGCTACACCTTC. It yields the protein CASSLGAGGGYGYTF.